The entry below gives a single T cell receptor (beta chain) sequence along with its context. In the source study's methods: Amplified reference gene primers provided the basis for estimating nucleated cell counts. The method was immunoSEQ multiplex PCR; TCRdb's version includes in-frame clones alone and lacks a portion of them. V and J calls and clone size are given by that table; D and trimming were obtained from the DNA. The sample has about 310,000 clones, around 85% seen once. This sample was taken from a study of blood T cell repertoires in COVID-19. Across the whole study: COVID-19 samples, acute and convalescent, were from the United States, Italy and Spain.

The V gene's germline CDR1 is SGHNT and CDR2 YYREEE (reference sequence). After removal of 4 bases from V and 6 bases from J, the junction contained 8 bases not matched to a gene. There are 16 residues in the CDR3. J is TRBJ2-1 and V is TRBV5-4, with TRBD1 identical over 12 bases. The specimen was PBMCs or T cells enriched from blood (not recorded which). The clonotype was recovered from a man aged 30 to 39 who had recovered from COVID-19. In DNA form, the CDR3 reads TGTGCCAGCAGCACCGGAGGGGACAGGGGGCTCAATGAGCAGTTCTTC. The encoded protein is CASSTGGDRGLNEQFF.